These T cell receptor beta chains were read from a single sample in a study of OX40 agonist ivuxolimab in advanced cancers. Sequenced by immunoSEQ multiplex PCR; TCRdb stores in-frame clones only, minus some. Among 35,000 to 55,000 clones, just under 95% were seen once, and the ten largest hold more than 9.5%. Specimen: CD4+ or CD8+ T cells sorted from blood, collected in a trial of the OX40 agonist ivuxolimab. These receptors were obtained from an adult with an advanced solid tumor such as melanoma, head and neck, liver or kidney cancer. Each CDR3 is given with its conserved first and last residue. Fields, in order: D gene, V gene, clone size, J gene, CDR3 DNA, CDR3 protein. D genes are given only for firm matches. The size field is filled for only some rows; it gives once, few, many or a size class.

d_gene: TRBD2; v_gene: TRBV13; abundance: NA; j_gene: TRBJ2-4; CDR3nt: TGTGCCAGCAGCCCGCACGGGCGGGAGGGAAAAAACATTCAGTACTTC; CDR3aa: CASSPHGREGKNIQYF
d_gene: NA; v_gene: TRBV6-5; abundance: NA; j_gene: TRBJ2-6; CDR3nt: TGTGCCAGCAGTTACGAGGGCTCTGGGGCCAACGTCCTGACTTTC; CDR3aa: CASSYEGSGANVLTF
d_gene: NA; v_gene: TRBV7-9; abundance: NA; j_gene: TRBJ2-5; CDR3nt: TGTGCCAGCAGCAAGACCCGGGCGGCGGGACTAGAGACCCAGTACTTC; CDR3aa: CASSKTRAAGLETQYF
d_gene: NA; v_gene: TRBV4-3; abundance: once; j_gene: TRBJ2-7; CDR3nt: TGCGCCAGCAGCCAAGCACCGGGGGTCTATGACGAGCAGTACTTC; CDR3aa: CASSQAPGVYDEQYF
d_gene: NA; v_gene: TRBV9; abundance: NA; j_gene: TRBJ2-1; CDR3nt: TGTGCCAGCAGCGTAGTCGCCGACAGGGAGCAGTTCTTC; CDR3aa: CASSVVADREQFF
d_gene: TRBD2; v_gene: TRBV7-7; abundance: NA; j_gene: TRBJ2-1; CDR3nt: TGTGCTACCGATGAGCGGGACCGCTACAATGAGCAGTTCTTC; CDR3aa: CATDERDRYNEQFF
d_gene: TRBD2; v_gene: TRBV25-1; abundance: NA; j_gene: TRBJ2-1; CDR3nt: TGTGCCAGCAGTGCGGGACTAGCATTTGAGCAGTTCTTC; CDR3aa: CASSAGLAFEQFF
d_gene: TRBD2; v_gene: TRBV27; abundance: once; j_gene: TRBJ2-2; CDR3nt: TGTGCCAGCAGTTTATGGGGGACTAGCCCGACGAACACCGGGGAGCTGTTTTTT; CDR3aa: CASSLWGTSPTNTGELFF
d_gene: TRBD2; v_gene: TRBV7-3; abundance: NA; j_gene: TRBJ2-7; CDR3nt: TGTGCCAGCAGCTTATCCGCGGGAGCCTACGAGCAGTACTTC; CDR3aa: CASSLSAGAYEQYF
d_gene: NA; v_gene: TRBV27; abundance: once; j_gene: TRBJ1-3; CDR3nt: TGTGCCAGCAGTCCCCCAGGCTCTGGAAACACCATATATTTT; CDR3aa: CASSPPGSGNTIYF
d_gene: NA; v_gene: TRBV5-1; abundance: NA; j_gene: TRBJ2-1; CDR3nt: TGCGCCAGCAGCTTAACAGACAATGAGCAGTTCTTC; CDR3aa: CASSLTDNEQFF
d_gene: TRBD2; v_gene: TRBV7-9; abundance: once; j_gene: TRBJ2-1; CDR3nt: TGTGCCGGGGAAGATAGCGGGAGGGCCTTAGATGAGCAGTTCTTC; CDR3aa: CAGEDSGRALDEQFF
d_gene: TRBD1; v_gene: TRBV27; abundance: NA; j_gene: TRBJ1-5; CDR3nt: TGTGCCAGCAGTTTGCAACAGGGGCGCGGTCAGCCCCAGCATTTT; CDR3aa: CASSLQQGRGQPQHF
d_gene: TRBD1; v_gene: TRBV5-5; abundance: NA; j_gene: TRBJ2-7; CDR3nt: TGTGCCAGCAGCTTGGGGACAGGGACGCCAGTGGAGTACTTC; CDR3aa: CASSLGTGTPVEYF
d_gene: NA; v_gene: TRBV7-2; abundance: NA; j_gene: TRBJ2-1; CDR3nt: TGTGCCAGCAGCTTTGGTCTAGTAGCCTACAATGAGCAGTTCTTC; CDR3aa: CASSFGLVAYNEQFF
d_gene: NA; v_gene: TRBV30; abundance: NA; j_gene: TRBJ1-6; CDR3nt: TGTGCCTACAGGCGGAGCTCCTATAATTCACCCCTCCACTTT; CDR3aa: CAYRRSSYNSPLHF
d_gene: TRBD1; v_gene: TRBV7-2; abundance: NA; j_gene: TRBJ1-2; CDR3nt: TGTGCCAGCAGCTTACCAGGGGGGGTCAGCTATGGCTACACCTTC; CDR3aa: CASSLPGGVSYGYTF
d_gene: NA; v_gene: TRBV4-2; abundance: once; j_gene: TRBJ1-2; CDR3nt: TGTGCCAGCAGCCAAGCCGGGCAGGGGAACTATGGCTACACCTTC; CDR3aa: CASSQAGQGNYGYTF
d_gene: TRBD2; v_gene: TRBV25-1; abundance: NA; j_gene: TRBJ2-7; CDR3nt: TGTGCCAGCCTTGGGGGGAGGGCCAAGAAGTACGAGCAGTACTTC; CDR3aa: CASLGGRAKKYEQYF
d_gene: TRBD2; v_gene: TRBV19; abundance: NA; j_gene: TRBJ2-2; CDR3nt: TGTGCCAGTAGTGGGCTAGCGGGAGGGATGATCGGGGAGCTGTTTTTT; CDR3aa: CASSGLAGGMIGELFF
d_gene: NA; v_gene: TRBV14; abundance: NA; j_gene: TRBJ1-2; CDR3nt: TGTGCCAGCAGCCAAGAGTGGTCCGGGACTAACTATGGCTACACCTTC; CDR3aa: CASSQEWSGTNYGYTF
d_gene: TRBD2; v_gene: TRBV4-1; abundance: NA; j_gene: TRBJ2-1; CDR3nt: TGCGCCAGCAGCCAAGGTGGACTAGCGTTAAACAATGAGCAGTTCTTC; CDR3aa: CASSQGGLALNNEQFF
d_gene: NA; v_gene: TRBV5-5; abundance: NA; j_gene: TRBJ2-7; CDR3nt: TGTGCCAGCAGCTTGTCGGAGGGACCCGAGCAGTACTTC; CDR3aa: CASSLSEGPEQYF
d_gene: NA; v_gene: TRBV19; abundance: NA; j_gene: TRBJ1-4; CDR3nt: TGTGCCACTACGGCGTTTGCAACTAATGAAAAACTGTTTTTT; CDR3aa: CATTAFATNEKLFF
d_gene: NA; v_gene: TRBV2; abundance: few; j_gene: TRBJ1-1; CDR3nt: TGTGCCAGCAGTTCCGGCTATGAAGCTTTCTTT; CDR3aa: CASSSGYEAFF
d_gene: TRBD2; v_gene: TRBV13; abundance: NA; j_gene: TRBJ2-1; CDR3nt: TGTGCCAGCAGCCTATTCTCCGGGACTAGCGGAGAAAGCTCCTACAATGAGCAGTTCTTC; CDR3aa: CASSLFSGTSGESSYNEQFF
d_gene: NA; v_gene: TRBV27; abundance: NA; j_gene: TRBJ1-5; CDR3nt: TGTGCCAGCAGGCCGGGACGGATTAGCAATCAGCCCCAGCATTTT; CDR3aa: CASRPGRISNQPQHF
d_gene: NA; v_gene: TRBV6-6; abundance: once; j_gene: TRBJ2-3; CDR3nt: TGTGCCAGCAGCTCAATCGAGGCGCAGTATTTT; CDR3aa: CASSSIEAQYF
d_gene: NA; v_gene: TRBV28; abundance: NA; j_gene: TRBJ2-7; CDR3nt: TGTGCCAGCGGCCCACCCTACGAGCAGTACTTC; CDR3aa: CASGPPYEQYF
d_gene: TRBD2; v_gene: TRBV10-3; abundance: once; j_gene: TRBJ2-7; CDR3nt: TGTGCCATCAGTGAAACTTGGGCTAGCGGGACCTACGAGCAGTACTTC; CDR3aa: CAISETWASGTYEQYF
d_gene: NA; v_gene: TRBV11-1; abundance: NA; j_gene: TRBJ1-5; CDR3nt: TGTGCCAGCAGCTTGGGAAGAAATCAGCCCCAGCATTTT; CDR3aa: CASSLGRNQPQHF
d_gene: NA; v_gene: TRBV11-3; abundance: once; j_gene: TRBJ1-2; CDR3nt: TGTGCCAGCAGCGAGGGGGGTACCTATGGCTACACCTTC; CDR3aa: CASSEGGTYGYTF